The 32 T cell receptor beta chains presented below share a single source sample, sequenced in a study of blood T cell repertoires in COVID-19. Libraries were prepared by immunoSEQ multiplex PCR; TCRdb keeps only in-frame clonotypes and omits some of them. The sample has about 76,000 clones; approximately 83% are singletons. Sequencing was done on a sample of peripheral blood. Source of these receptors: a human donor in a cohort sampled during active COVID-19.

V gene TRBV4-1 combines with J gene TRBJ1-2, with D unresolved. Germline loops: CDR1 MGHRA, CDR2 YSYEKL. V was clipped by 1 base and J by 3 bases, with 6 bases between them. CDR3 size: 13 residues. This CDR3 reads CASSQGTDYGYTF. DNA of the CDR3: TGCGCCAGCAGCCAAGGTACAGACTATGGCTACACCTTC.

To note about this clone: The junction shows a germline mismatch at one end, possibly a read error. J is TRBJ1-2 and V is TRBV5-4; D not certain. The CDR3 is made up of 17 amino acids. The V gene's germline CDR1 is SGHNT and CDR2 YYREEE (reference sequence). The CDR3 region has the DNA TGTGCCAGCAGTTTGGGTGGGCGTGGCAAAGTCAACTATGGCTACACCTTC. It is translated as CASSLGGRGKVNYGYTF.

J is TRBJ2-7 and V is TRBV11-1; 7 nucleotides match TRBD1. V was pared by 5 bases and J by 3 bases, with 1 base of the junction left unmatched. CDR3 length: 12 amino acids. Germline V gene lookup returns CDR1 SGHAT and CDR2 FQDESV (reference sequence). CDR3 sequence (DNA): TGTGCCAGCAGCAGGGACAGCTACGAGCAGTACTTC. Its protein is CASSRDSYEQYF.

This chain joins TRBV5-1 and TRBJ2-3; 10 nucleotides match TRBD2. Germline assignment: CDR1 SGHRS and CDR2 YFSETQ. The CDR3 consists of 16 residues. J was trimmed by 6 bases and V by 3 bases; bases with no gene match: 10. CDR3 coding DNA: TGCGCCAGCAGCTCAGGAGCGGGGGGGCCTGGGGATACGCAGTATTTT. This gives the protein CASSSGAGGPGDTQYF.

The J gene is TRBJ1-1, the V gene TRBV7-2, with 7 bases that match TRBD1. This CDR3 contains 13 residues. Germline assignment: CDR1 SGHTA and CDR2 FQGNSA. Trimming cost V 4 bases and J 4 bases; bases outside gene matches: 3. CDR3 residues: CASSSRTGTEAFF. The CDR3 DNA is TGTGCCAGCAGCTCGAGGACAGGCACTGAAGCTTTCTTT. The full variable domain, completed using reference TRBV7-2 and TRBJ1-1, is GAGVSQSPSNKVTEKGKDVELRCDPISGHTALYWYRQSLGQGLEFLIYFQGNSAPDKSGLPSDRFSAERTGGSVSTLTIQRTQQEDSAVYLCASSSRTGTEAFFGQGTRLTVV.

The genes are TRBV19 and TRBJ1-5; D might be TRBD1 (5 bases). With 3 bases removed from V and 4 bases from J, the gap between germline ends came to 13 bases. CDR1 and CDR2 from the germline V gene are LNHDA and SQIVND (reference sequence). This CDR3 contains 15 residues. DNA for the CDR3: TGTGCCAGTAGTATCCGGAGCGGGGGGAATCAGCCCCAGCATTTT. Amino acid sequence: CASSIRSGGNQPQHF.

This clone was found once. In DNA, the CDR3 is TGTGCCAGCAGTTTAACGGGACAGTACTCCTACAATGAGCAGTTCTTC. This gives the protein CASSLTGQYSYNEQFF. V and J are TRBV27 and TRBJ2-1; 7 nucleotides align to TRBD1. The CDR3 totals 16 residues. The germline V gene encodes CDR1 MNHEY and CDR2 SMNVEV (reference sequence). The trim removed 2 bases at V and 0 bases at J, leaving 4 bases unmatched.

The rearrangement links TRBV2 to TRBJ2-7; TRBD2 agrees at 7 bases. J was trimmed by 6 bases and V by 4 bases; bases with no gene match: 6. The CDR3 is made up of 13 amino acids. The germline V gene encodes CDR1 SNHLY and CDR2 FYNNEI. The CDR3 DNA reads TGTGCCAGCAGTGGAATTGGGGGGGGCGAGCAGTACTTC. Translated, it gives CASSGIGGGEQYF.

The rearrangement joins TRBV5-1 to TRBJ2-1; D possibly corresponds to TRBD2 (5 bases). The V gene lost 6 bases and the J gene lost 7 bases, with 17 bases spanning the gap. CDR1 SGHRS and CDR2 YFSETQ come from the germline V gene. The CDR3 sequence is 14 residues long. CDR3 amino acids: CASKRGPGKNEQFF. The CDR3 region has the DNA TGCGCCAGCAAACGAGGCCCGGGGAAAAATGAGCAGTTCTTC.

The chain recombines TRBV2 with TRBJ2-5; D is possibly TRBD1 (5 bases). V lost 6 bases, J lost 2 bases, and 16 bases lay in between. Germline CDR1 reads SNHLY; CDR2 reads FYNNEI. The CDR3 totals 15 residues. In DNA, the CDR3 is TGTGCCAGCAGCCCTCTTCTGGGGCGGCAAGAGACCCAGTACTTC. It translates to CASSPLLGRQETQYF.

The chain carries TRBV7-2 and TRBJ2-7, with D possibly matching TRBD1 (5 bases). Germline V gene data show CDR1 as SGHTA and CDR2 as FQGNSA. This CDR3 contains 15 residues. Deletions cut 3 bases from V and 2 bases from J, with 14 bases between. This chain's CDR3 is CASSFAGSGAYEQYF. The CDR3 bases are TGTGCCAGCAGCTTTGCAGGGTCGGGTGCCTACGAGCAGTACTTC.

This clone has only one observation. V and J are TRBV10-1 and TRBJ1-3; 10 bases map to TRBD1. The CDR3 runs to 15 residues. Germline lookup yields CDR1 WNHNN and CDR2 SYGVQD (reference sequence). With V trimmed by 6 bases and J by 4 bases, 6 bases remained unmatched. The CDR3 sequence: CASSPGTGVGNTIYF. The CDR3 DNA reads TGCGCCAGCAGCCCCGGGACAGGGGTCGGAAACACCATATATTTT.

V is TRBV5-1 and J is TRBJ2-7; tentatively, D is TRBD1 (6 bases). The V gene's germline CDR1 is SGHRS and CDR2 YFSETQ. V was pared by 5 bases and J by 0 bases, with 9 bases between. This CDR3 is built from 13 residues. CDR3 bases: TGCGCCAGCAGAGCAGGGGCCTCCTACGAGCAGTACTTC. Its translation is CASRAGASYEQYF.

The chain is built from TRBV4-2 and TRBJ2-3; D is unclear. The germline CDR1 and CDR2 sequences are LGHNA and YNFKEQ. Trimming took off 8 bases at V and 6 bases at J, with 18 bases between the two ends. This CDR3 has 14 amino acids. In nucleotides, the CDR3 is TGTGCCAGCGGGTTATGGGCCTCCAGGGATACGCAGTATTTT. It encodes CASGLWASRDTQYF.

The genes are TRBV20-1 and TRBJ2-7, with TRBD1 as a possible D gene (6 bases). This CDR3 comprises 13 residues. Trimming removed 3 bases from V and 3 bases from J, with 12 bases in between. The germline CDR1 and CDR2 sequences are DFQATT and SNEGSKA (reference sequence). The CDR3 DNA reads as TGCAGTGCTAGTACAGGGTCGGGCTACGAGCAGTACTTC. The encoded protein is CSASTGSGYEQYF.

The CDR3 loop is CASSFGTISNQPQHF. In nucleotides, the CDR3 is TGTGCCAGTAGTTTTGGGACAATTAGCAATCAGCCCCAGCATTTT. J is TRBJ1-5 and V is TRBV19; TRBD1 might be the D (6 bases). Germline V gene sequence: CDR1 LNHDA, CDR2 SQIVND (reference sequence). This CDR3 is 15 amino acids long. V gave up 5 bases and J gave up 0 bases, with 11 bases separating them.

The V and J genes are TRBV18 and TRBJ2-5, with TRBD2 matching over 9 bases. The length of the CDR3 is 16 residues. CDR1 is KGHSH and CDR2 is LQKENI in the germline V gene. V lost 0 bases, J lost 4 bases, and 6 bases stayed unmatched. CDR3 amino acids: CASSPPGTSPPETQYF. CDR3 DNA sequence: TGTGCCAGCTCACCACCGGGGACTAGCCCGCCAGAGACCCAGTACTTC.

The table lists this clone with a few counts. This rearrangement joins TRBV10-3 to TRBJ1-6; unclear D gene. Trimming pared 8 bases from V and 11 bases from J, leaving 13 bases between. Germline CDR1 and CDR2: ENHRY and SYGVKD. The CDR3 contains 12 residues. The CDR3 nucleotides are TGTGCCATCCGGCCCGAACGGGCACCCCTCCACTTT. It codes for CAIRPERAPLHF.

The chain links TRBV19 to TRBJ2-2, with TRBD2 as a possible D gene (5 bases). The V end was cut by 3 bases, the J end by 6 bases, with 5 bases between. The CDR3 loop spans 12 amino acids. CDR1 is LNHDA and CDR2 is SQIVND in the germline V gene (reference sequence). The CDR3 DNA reads TGTGCCAGTAGTATGGGAGCCGGGGAGCTGTTTTTT. This translates into CASSMGAGELFF. Full variable domain (rest looked up from reference TRBV19 and TRBJ2-2): DGGITQSPKYLFRKEGQNVTLSCEQNLNHDAMYWYRQDPGQGLRLIYYSQIVNDFQKGDIAEGYSVSREKKESFPLTVTSAQKNPTAFYLCASSMGAGELFFGEGSRLTVL.

The J gene is TRBJ1-4, the V gene TRBV6-5, with D hard to call. This CDR3 has 15 residues. CDR1 MNHEY and CDR2 SVGAGI come from the germline V gene. Trimming shortened V by 0 bases and J by 4 bases, and 9 bases separated the two germline ends. DNA of the CDR3: TGTGCCAGCAGTTACTCGCCGGGGATTAATGAAAAACTGTTTTTT. It codes for CASSYSPGINEKLFF.

The gene calls are TRBV9 and TRBJ2-7; TRBD2 might be the D (7 bases). V was cut by 0 bases and J by 7 bases, with 17 bases left in between. The germline CDR1 and CDR2 sequences are SGDLS and YYNGEE. There are 15 residues in the CDR3. DNA of the CDR3: TGTGCCAGCAGCGTAGATGGGGCGGGGGCGGGGGAGCAGTACTTC. Translated, it gives CASSVDGAGAGEQYF.

The V call is TRBV7-9, the J call TRBJ2-7; maybe TRBD2 (5 bases). V was trimmed by 3 bases and J by 4 bases, leaving 7 bases between them. The CDR3 extends over 12 amino acids. Germline V lookup: CDR1 SEHNR, CDR2 FQNEAQ (reference sequence). The CDR3 DNA reads as TGTGCCAGCAGCTTCGGGAATTACGAGCAGTACTTC. Its protein product is CASSFGNYEQYF. Supplemented by reference TRBV7-9 and TRBJ2-7, the full variable domain reads DTGVSQNPRHKITKRGQNVTFRCDPISEHNRLYWYRQTLGQGPEFLTYFQNEAQLEKSRLLSDRFSAERPKGSFSTLEIQRTEQGDSAMYLCASSFGNYEQYFGPGTRLTVT.

V is TRBV3-1 (or the pseudogene TRBV3-2) and J is TRBJ2-7, with D tentatively TRBD2 (5 bases). The length of the CDR3 is 12 residues. The germline CDR1 and CDR2 sequences are LGHDT and YNNKEL (reference sequence). The V and J ends lost 4 bases and 5 bases respectively, with 9 bases between them. In nucleotides, the CDR3 is TGTGCCAGCAGCCTTGGAGCGGACGAGCAGTACTTC. This codes for CASSLGADEQYF.

This clone was counted a few times. The chain employs TRBV28 and TRBJ2-3; D possibly corresponds to TRBD2 (5 bases). In germline, CDR1 is MDHEN, CDR2 SYDVKM. The V end was cut by 7 bases, the J end by 4 bases, with 15 bases between. The CDR3 totals 14 residues. The CDR3 sequence is CASTSTSSADTQYF. CDR3 sequence (DNA): TGTGCCAGCACGTCAACTAGTTCGGCAGATACGCAGTATTTT.

V and J are TRBV25-1 and TRBJ1-6; D remains ambiguous. The CDR3 is made up of 13 amino acids. The V end was cut by 8 bases, the J end by 4 bases, with 9 bases between. Germline V gene lookup returns CDR1 MGHDK and CDR2 SYGVNS. DNA for the CDR3: TGTGCCAGCGAGGGCCCATATAATTCACCCCTCCACTTT. It is translated as CASEGPYNSPLHF. The variable domain in full, with the rest retrieved from reference TRBV25-1 and TRBJ1-6, is EADIYQTPRYLVIGTGKKITLECSQTMGHDKMYWYQQDPGMELHLIHYSYGVNSTEKGDLSSESTVSRIRTEHFPLTLESARPSHTSQYLCASEGPYNSPLHFGNGTRLTVT.

The CDR3 spells CASRIPGPGGYTF. The CDR3 DNA follows: TGTGCCAGCAGGATCCCAGGCCCGGGAGGCTACACCTTC. The J gene is TRBJ1-2, the V gene TRBV6-5; no clear D. Germline V gene data show CDR1 as MNHEY and CDR2 as SVGAGI. The CDR3 contains 13 residues. Trimming removed 6 bases from V and 8 bases from J, with 16 bases in between.

This sequence joins TRBV2 and TRBJ2-2; D gene ambiguous. V lost 8 bases to trimming and J lost 6 bases, with 10 bases between them. Germline V gives CDR1 SNHLY, CDR2 FYNNEI. The CDR3 loop spans 12 amino acids. CDR3: CASATVAGELFF. The CDR3 DNA sequence: TGTGCCAGCGCAACAGTGGCCGGGGAGCTGTTTTTT.

The chain links TRBV7-2 to TRBJ1-6; 10 bases agree with TRBD1. CDR3 length: 15 residues. Germline lookup yields CDR1 SGHTA and CDR2 FQGNSA. Losses at the gene ends were 5 bases for V and 10 bases for J; bases not matched to a gene: 8. The CDR3, as DNA: TGTGCCAGCAGCCCGAGGACAGGGGGGGACTCACCCCTCCACTTT. Amino acids: CASSPRTGGDSPLHF.

The rearrangement joins TRBV5-1 to TRBJ2-3; 9 positions agree with TRBD2. The germline V gene has CDR1 SGHRS and CDR2 YFSETQ. The CDR3 has 15 residues. The J segment lost 2 bases and the V segment lost 3 bases, leaving 4 bases of the junction unmatched. The CDR3 here is CASSYSGGYTDTQYF. The CDR3 DNA reads TGCGCCAGCAGCTACAGCGGGGGGTACACAGATACGCAGTATTTT. Using reference TRBV5-1 and TRBJ2-3 for the parts outside the CDR3, the full variable domain is KAGVTQTPRYLIKTRGQQVTLSCSPISGHRSVSWYQQTPGQGLQFLFEYFSETQRNKGNFPGRFSGRQFSNSRSEMNVSTLELGDSALYLCASSYSGGYTDTQYFGPGTRLTVL.

This clone was recorded once. The chain employs TRBV3-1 (or the pseudogene TRBV3-2) and TRBJ1-5, with TRBD1 matching over 10 bases. CDR3 size: 23 residues. The V gene's germline CDR1 is LGHDT and CDR2 YNNKEL (reference sequence). Germline trimming cut 0 bases from V and 3 bases from J; bases unmatched to any gene: 23. The CDR3 DNA reads TGTGCCAGCAGCCAAGATGAGCGGGACAGGGGAGGCGTAAGTATTAGGGCCAATCAGCCCCAGCATTTT. Encoded protein: CASSQDERDRGGVSIRANQPQHF.

The rearrangement joins TRBV5-6 to TRBJ2-5, with 7 bases that match TRBD1. With 4 bases clipped from V and 4 bases from J, the junction kept 10 bases outside the gene matches. CDR3 length equals 15 residues. Germline values: CDR1 SGHDT, CDR2 YYEEEE. The CDR3 protein is CASSGGQARGETQYF. The CDR3 coding sequence is TGTGCCAGCAGCGGAGGACAGGCGAGGGGAGAGACCCAGTACTTC.

CDR3 sequence: CASSRESGTGGYNEQFF. CDR3 DNA: TGTGCCAGTAGTCGTGAGTCCGGGACAGGGGGATACAATGAGCAGTTCTTC. The chain joins TRBV19 to TRBJ2-1, with 11 bases lining up with TRBD1. This CDR3 comprises 17 residues. Germline lookup yields CDR1 LNHDA and CDR2 SQIVND (reference sequence). The V and J ends lost 5 bases and 4 bases, in that order; junction bases with no gene match: 10.